This T cell receptor (beta chain) derives from a study of PD-L1 blockade in urothelial cancer. Whole-study context: Per blood sample, T cells had a median of roughly 150,000.

The germline gives CDR1 SGDLS, CDR2 YYNGEE. The CDR3 sequence is 15 residues long. V dropped 0 bases and J dropped 2; count of bases not matched to a gene: 4. This clone was found a few times. The protocol was immunoSEQ multiplex PCR, while the TCRdb copy is restricted to in-frame clones and leaves out a portion. The sample has approximately 50,000 clones, about 86% seen once. Described time point: pretreatment peripheral blood. This TCR was recovered from a man between 65 and 85 years old with urothelial cancer. The J gene is TRBJ1-1, the V gene TRBV9; 7 bases are a match to TRBD1. The material sequenced was PBMCs, taken around atezolizumab (anti-PD-L1) treatment. CDR3: CASSVGGQTNTEAFF. In nucleotides, the CDR3 is TGTGCCAGCAGCGTAGGGGGACAGACAAACACTGAAGCTTTCTTT. Based on the CDR3 plus reference TRBV9 and TRBJ1-1, the full variable domain is DSGVTQTPKHLITATGQRVTLRCSPRSGDLSVYWYQQSLDQGLQFLIQYYNGEERAKGNILERFSAQQFPDLHSELNLSSLELGDSALYFCASSVGGQTNTEAFFGQGTRLTVV.